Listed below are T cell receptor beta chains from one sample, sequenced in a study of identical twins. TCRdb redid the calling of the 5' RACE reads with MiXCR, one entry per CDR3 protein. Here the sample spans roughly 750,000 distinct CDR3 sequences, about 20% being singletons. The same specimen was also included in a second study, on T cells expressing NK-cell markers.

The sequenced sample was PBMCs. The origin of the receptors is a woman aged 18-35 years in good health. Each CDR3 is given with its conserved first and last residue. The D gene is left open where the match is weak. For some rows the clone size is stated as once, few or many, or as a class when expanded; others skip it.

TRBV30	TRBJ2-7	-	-	TGTGCCTGGAGTGAGGGACCCCCCGGGGCATACGAGCAGTACTTC	CAWSEGPPGAYEQYF
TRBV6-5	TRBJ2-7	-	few	TGTGCCAGCAGTTACTCGATCCAGGGGCCCTACGAGCAGTACTTC	CASSYSIQGPYEQYF
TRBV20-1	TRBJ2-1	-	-	TGCAGTGCTAGAGGCCCCAGAACCTACAATGAGCAGTTCTTC	CSARGPRTYNEQFF
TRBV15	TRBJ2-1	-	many	TGTGCCACCAGCAGAGGGGCACGGGGGATCGACTACAATGAGCAGTTCTTC	CATSRGARGIDYNEQFF
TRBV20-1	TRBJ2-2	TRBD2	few	TGCAGTGCTAGTTTAGCGGGGGGTGCCGGGGAGCTGTTTTTT	CSASLAGGAGELFF
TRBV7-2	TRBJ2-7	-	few	TGTGCCAGCAGCTTGTATGGCCTCGAGCAGTACTTC	CASSLYGLEQYF
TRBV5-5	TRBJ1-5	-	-	TGTGCCAGCAGCTTGGGGGTGCTAGGGAATCAGCCCCAGCATTTT	CASSLGVLGNQPQHF
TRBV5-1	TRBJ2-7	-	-	TGCGCCAGCAGCTTGGCCCTGGTCGAGCAGTACTTC	CASSLALVEQYF
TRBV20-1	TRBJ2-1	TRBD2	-	TGCAGTGCTAGATCCCGACTAGCGTCTGAGCAGTTCTTC	CSARSRLASEQFF
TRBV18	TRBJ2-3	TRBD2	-	TGTGCCAGCTCACCAAGGAGCGGGAGTTTTAATACGCAGTATTTT	CASSPRSGSFNTQYF
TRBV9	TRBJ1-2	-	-	TGTGCCAGCTCCCCCCCCTCCAGCAGTGGCTACACCTTC	CASSPPSSSGYTF
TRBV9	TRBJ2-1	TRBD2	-	TGTGCCAGCAGCGTAGGAGGGAGGGCCCATAATGAGCAGTTCTTC	CASSVGGRAHNEQFF
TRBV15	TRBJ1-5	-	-	TGTGCCACCAGCAGTTACAGGGTCCCCCGCAATCAGCCCCAGCATTTT	CATSSYRVPRNQPQHF
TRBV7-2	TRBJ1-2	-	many	TGTGCCAGCAGCTTAGATCTGAGGGCAAGAGGCTACACCTTC	CASSLDLRARGYTF
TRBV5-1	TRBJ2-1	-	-	TGCGCCAGCAGCCCCTCCTCCGGGGTTTCGTCCTACAATGAGCAGTTCTTC	CASSPSSGVSSYNEQFF
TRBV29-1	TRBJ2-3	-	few	TGCAGCGCTTGTTGGGGGATCGGCACAGATACGCAGTATTTT	CSACWGIGTDTQYF
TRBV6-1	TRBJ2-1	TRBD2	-	TGTGCCAGCAACATAGCGGGGGCTTTCAATGAGCAGTTCTTC	CASNIAGAFNEQFF
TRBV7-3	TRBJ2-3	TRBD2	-	TGTGCCAGCAGCTTTCTGGCGGGGGGCGCAGATACGCAGTATTTT	CASSFLAGGADTQYF
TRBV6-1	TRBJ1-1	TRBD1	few	TGTGCCAGCAGCGACACGACAGGGGTCATCGCTGAAGCTTTCTTT	CASSDTTGVIAEAFF
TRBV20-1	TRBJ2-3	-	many	TGCAGTGCCCAAAGGTTGGATACGCAGTATTTT	CSAQRLDTQYF
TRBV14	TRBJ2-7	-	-	TGTGCCAGCAGCCAATTGGGGATCTACGAGCAGTACTTC	CASSQLGIYEQYF
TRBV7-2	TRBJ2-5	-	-	TGTGCCAGCAGCTTAGGGGTCCACGAGACCCAGTACTTC	CASSLGVHETQYF
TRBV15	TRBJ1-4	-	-	TGTGCCACCAGGGCCACAGGGCACGCTAATGAAAAACTGTTTTTT	CATRATGHANEKLFF
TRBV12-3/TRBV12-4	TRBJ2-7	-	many	TGTGCCAGCAGGGCGGCGGGGGAGCAGTACTTC	CASRAAGEQYF
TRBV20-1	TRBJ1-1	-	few	TGCAGTGCCATTTACGGGAACACTGAAGCTTTCTTT	CSAIYGNTEAFF
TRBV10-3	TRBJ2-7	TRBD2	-	TGTGCCACCGCGACTAGCGGGAGCTACGAGCAGTACTTC	CATATSGSYEQYF
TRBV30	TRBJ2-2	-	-	TGTGCCTGGAGTACCCTCCCCACCGGGGAGCTGTTTTTT	CAWSTLPTGELFF
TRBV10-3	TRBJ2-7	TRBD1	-	TGTGCCATCAGTGACAGTAGGACAGGGAGCTCCTACGAGCAGTACTTC	CAISDSRTGSSYEQYF
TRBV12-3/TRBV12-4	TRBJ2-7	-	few	TGTGCCAGCAGTTTTGAGGCAGCCTCCTACGAGCAGTACTTC	CASSFEAASYEQYF
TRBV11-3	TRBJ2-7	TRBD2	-	TGTGCCAGCAGCTTTGGGAGGGGAAGAGGCGAGCAGTACTTC	CASSFGRGRGEQYF
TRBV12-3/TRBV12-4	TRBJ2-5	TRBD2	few	TGTGCCAGCAGTCTAGCGGGAGTTTTGGGGACCCAGTACTTC	CASSLAGVLGTQYF
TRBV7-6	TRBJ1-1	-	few	TGTGCCAGCAGCCTTAAAACCAGAGGAAGGAACACTGAAGCTTTCTTT	CASSLKTRGRNTEAFF
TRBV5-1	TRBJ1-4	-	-	TGCGCCAGCAGCCTTTTGCCCGCGGGGGCTAATGAAAAACTGTTTTTT	CASSLLPAGANEKLFF
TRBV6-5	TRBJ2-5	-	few	TGTGCCAGCAGTTATTCCATCGACCAAGAGACCCAGTACTTC	CASSYSIDQETQYF
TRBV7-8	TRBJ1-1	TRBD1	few	TGTGCCAGCAGCGTAACCGGGACAGCGAACACTGAAGCTTTCTTT	CASSVTGTANTEAFF
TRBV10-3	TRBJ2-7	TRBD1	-	TGTGCCATCAGCACCGGGACAGGGAACGAGCAGTACTTC	CAISTGTGNEQYF
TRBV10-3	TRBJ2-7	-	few	TGTGCCGTCAGTGGCTCCGGGACCTACGAGCAGTACTTC	CAVSGSGTYEQYF
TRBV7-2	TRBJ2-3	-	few	TGTGCCAGCAGCTCCTCGACTGGTTATGGTACGCAGTATTTT	CASSSSTGYGTQYF
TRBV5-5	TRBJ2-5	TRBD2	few	TGTGCCAGCAGCTTACCGGGACTAGGGGAATGGGAGACCCAGTACTTC	CASSLPGLGEWETQYF
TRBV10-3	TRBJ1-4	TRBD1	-	TGTGCCATCAGTAAAGACAGGGGGTATGATGAAAAACTGTTTTTT	CAISKDRGYDEKLFF
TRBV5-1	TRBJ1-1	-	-	TGCGCCAGCAGCTTGGCCTCGGGAGTGGGCACTGAAGCTTTCTTT	CASSLASGVGTEAFF
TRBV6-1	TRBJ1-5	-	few	TGTGCCAGCAGTAAAGGGGGGAGCAATCAGCCCCAGCATTTT	CASSKGGSNQPQHF
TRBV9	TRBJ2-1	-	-	TGTGCCAGCAGCCCGGAAGGGGGGGAAGGGAATGAGCAGTTCTTC	CASSPEGGEGNEQFF